This TCR beta chain was recorded in a study of Tregs in tolerant kidney transplant recipients. Unstimulated regulatory T cells (CD4+CD25+CD127-), CD4+CD25- non-regulatory cells, CD4 and CD8 cells were FACS-sorted from thawed PBMCs. CDR1 is SGHNT and CDR2 is YENEEA in the germline V gene. This CDR3 is built from 15 residues. The data were produced by immunoSEQ multiplex PCR, yet TCRdb's version contains in-frame clones alone and is incomplete. The data contain some 90,000 clones, around nine tenths of them singletons. As for this clone: Its specificity is not known. A read error may produce the germline difference seen at one junction end. The sample has other DNA sequences that encode this CDR3 too.

General study points: Validation in larger populations is needed because few patients were studied. Tregs expanded with activated donor B cells seemed most donor-specific. No direct test of biological reproducibility was done here.

V is TRBV11-3 and J is TRBJ2-3, with D hard to call. Material for sequencing was CD8+ T cells from blood. The clonotype was recovered from a human donor in good health. The CDR3 DNA sequence: TGTGCCAGCAGCCTAGAAGGGAACCCCACAGATACGCAGTATTTT. The encoded protein is CASSLEGNPTDTQYF. The variable domain in full, with the rest retrieved from reference TRBV11-3 and TRBJ2-3, is EAGVVQSPRYKIIEKKQPVAFWCNPISGHNTLYWYLQNLGQGPELLIRYENEEAVDDSQLPKDRFSAERLKGVDSTLKIQPAELGDSAVYLCASSLEGNPTDTQYFGPGTRLTVL.